This paragraph reports one T cell receptor beta chain. Sequencing used immunoSEQ multiplex PCR; TCRdb keeps in-frame clones, though not all of them. The data show tens of thousands of clones, roughly 90% seen once. CDR1 PRHDT and CDR2 FYEKMQ come from the germline V gene (reference sequence). This CDR3 region has 17 residues. Trimming removed 0 bases from V and 4 bases from J, with 16 bases in between. A total of 1 to 8 samples per patient were collected pretreatment and on-treatment. The sample belongs to a study of PD-L1 blockade in urothelial cancer. Turning to the study itself: Individuals in the cohort had been given 0 to 3 earlier chemotherapy regimens. At 3 weeks (second dose) and 6 weeks after starting treatment, blood was analyzed.

The source material was PBMCs, sampled around atezolizumab (anti-PD-L1) treatment. This rearrangement joins TRBV13 to TRBJ2-1; maybe TRBD1 (5 bases). This TCR derives from a man in his 60s with urothelial cancer. The CDR3 DNA is TGTGCCAGCAGCTTAGGCCTTGTCAGGACAAAATACAATGAGCAGTTCTTC. The encoded protein is CASSLGLVRTKYNEQFF.